The TCR beta chain under discussion was sequenced for a study of shared clonotypes between healthy human individuals. This CDR3 spans 13 amino acids. CDR1 and CDR2 (germline): MGHRA, YSYEKL. V lost 7 bases and J lost 1, with 10 bases in between. TCRdb's table, derived via immunoSEQ multiplex PCR, lists solely in-frame clones and lacks some. The sample lists 2 million or so clones, approximately 95% occurring once. As defined, naive CD8 cells were CD45RO-negative and positively selected for CCR7, with terminally differentiated effector memory CD45RA+ cells excluded. The clonotype originates from a man in his late teens or twenties in good health. The source material was naive CD8+ T cells sorted from blood. V usage is TRBV4-1 and J usage is TRBJ2-5, with D unclear. The CDR3 protein is CASMDLRQETQYF. CDR3 bases: TGCGCCAGCATGGACCTCCGCCAAGAGACCCAGTACTTC.